This T cell receptor (beta chain) was profiled in a study of cytomegalovirus exposure and HLA in healthy donors. Germline CDR1 reads SGHTA; CDR2 reads FQGTGA. The J segment lost 4 bases and the V segment lost 4 bases, leaving 10 bases of the junction unmatched. The CDR3 has 15 residues. General study findings and limits: A later analysis found most CMV-associated TCR beta chains apparently HLA-restricted. The study designated fewer than 200 TCR beta chains cytomegalovirus-associated. Most TCR sequences proved rare, with some public TCRs found in many donors. Reported performance of the classifier showed diagnosis of cytomegalovirus status with high specificity and sensitivity.

A multiplex PCR was run with 60 Vbeta primers and 13 Jbeta primers. The table came from immunoSEQ multiplex PCR; TCRdb's copy has only in-frame clones and leaves some out. The sample has 200,000 to 250,000 clones, about 83% seen once. This clone was seen only a few times. Its matching antigen is unknown. Sequences were obtained from PBMCs. The origin of this receptor is a human donor in good health. The J gene is TRBJ2-7, the V gene TRBV7-3; 7 nucleotides match TRBD2. The CDR3 here is CASSSSGRTLYEQYF. DNA for the CDR3: TGTGCCAGCAGCTCATCCGGGAGGACTCTTTACGAGCAGTACTTC.